This T cell receptor beta chain was identified in a study of CD8 T cells in ankylosing spondylitis. This clonotype came up once. Its antigen is not known. Scientists made TCR beta libraries using quantitative 5'-RACE with molecular barcodes. TCRdb re-derived calls from the 5' RACE reads in MiXCR, one entry per CDR3 protein. The profile shows about 800,000 distinct CDR3 sequences, roughly 10% of them singletons. General study results and limits: Disease-linked clones reportedly showed significant enrichment in matched ankylosing spondylitis synovial fluid. Relatively scarce in peripheral blood, disease-linked clones were CD8+. One TCR beta motif, made up of under ten highly homologous variants, appeared characteristic of ankylosing spondylitis blood.

CDR1 is SGHKS, CDR2 YYEKEE, per germline (reference sequence). V was pared by 5 bases and J by 4 bases, with 11 bases between. The CDR3 extends over 13 amino acids. The chain has TRBV5-5 and TRBJ2-3; no firm D call. The sequenced material came from blood, either unsorted or a sorted T cell fraction (not recorded which). This clonotype was sampled from a male donor with ankylosing spondylitis. The CDR3 bases are TGTGCCAGCAGAAAAGAAAAAGCAGATACGCAGTATTTT. Amino acid sequence: CASRKEKADTQYF. Variable domain in full (rest from reference TRBV5-5 and TRBJ2-3): DAGVTQSPTHLIKTRGQQVTLRCSPISGHKSVSWYQQVLGQGPQFIFQYYEKEERGRGNFPDRFSARQFPNYSSELNVNALLLGDSALYLCASRKEKADTQYFGPGTRLTVL.